The rows below give T cell receptor beta chains drawn from one sample of a study of T cell repertoires in ileal Crohn's disease. Generated by immunoSEQ multiplex PCR, the TCRdb table keeps only in-frame clones and is missing some. The data contain approximately 30,000 clones, around three quarters of them singletons. The sequenced material came from ileal tissue. The receptors were sampled from an adult with Crohn's disease. The CDR3 runs from the conserved cysteine through the conserved F or W. Fields, in order: J gene, clone size, D gene, V gene, CDR3 length, CDR3 DNA, CDR3 protein. A D gene is named only where the DNA matches it firmly. Not every row has a clone size; where given, it reads once, few, many or a size class.

j_gene: TRBJ2-7
abundance: few
d_gene: -
v_gene: TRBV6-5
len: 12
CDR3nt: TGTGCCAGCAGTCTCAAGCTAGGCGAGCAGTACTTC
CDR3aa: CASSLKLGEQYF

j_gene: TRBJ2-1
abundance: -
d_gene: TRBD2
v_gene: TRBV5-1
len: 16
CDR3nt: TGCGCCAGCAGCTCTGGGACTAGCGGCCTTCGGAATGAGCAGTTCTTC
CDR3aa: CASSSGTSGLRNEQFF

j_gene: TRBJ2-7
abundance: -
d_gene: -
v_gene: TRBV10-3
len: 17
CDR3nt: TGTGCCAGCAGCCACTTACAAAGGGCCCAGGGTGGCGACGAGCAGTACTTC
CDR3aa: CASSHLQRAQGGDEQYF

j_gene: TRBJ2-1
abundance: -
d_gene: -
v_gene: TRBV10-3
len: 15
CDR3nt: TGTGCCATCAGGGACATTGGCCGCTCCTACAATGAGCAGTTCTTC
CDR3aa: CAIRDIGRSYNEQFF

j_gene: TRBJ1-2
abundance: -
d_gene: TRBD1
v_gene: TRBV29-1
len: 13
CDR3nt: TGCAGCGTTGAAGTCCCAGGGGGTTATGGCTACACCTTC
CDR3aa: CSVEVPGGYGYTF

j_gene: TRBJ2-5
abundance: -
d_gene: -
v_gene: TRBV7-2
len: 14
CDR3nt: TGTGCCAGCAGCTTAGGAGGGTTGCAAGAGACCCAGTACTTC
CDR3aa: CASSLGGLQETQYF

j_gene: TRBJ2-1
abundance: few
d_gene: TRBD1
v_gene: TRBV19
len: 16
CDR3nt: TGTGCCAGTAGTCTTGGCGGCCAGGGGGCCGACAATGAGCAGTTCTTC
CDR3aa: CASSLGGQGADNEQFF

j_gene: TRBJ2-1
abundance: few
d_gene: TRBD2
v_gene: TRBV2
len: 13
CDR3nt: TGTGCCAGCACTATAGCGGGATCGGCTGAGCAGTTCTTC
CDR3aa: CASTIAGSAEQFF

j_gene: TRBJ2-7
abundance: -
d_gene: -
v_gene: TRBV29-1
len: 14
CDR3nt: TGCAGCGTTGAAGGTCGGCAGGGAACCTACGAGCAGTACTTC
CDR3aa: CSVEGRQGTYEQYF

j_gene: TRBJ2-1
abundance: -
d_gene: -
v_gene: TRBV19
len: 14
CDR3nt: TGTGCCAGTGGTGTGGGAGGAGGGGTAAATGAGCAGTTCTTC
CDR3aa: CASGVGGGVNEQFF

j_gene: TRBJ2-7
abundance: -
d_gene: TRBD2
v_gene: TRBV7-9
len: 16
CDR3nt: TGTGCCAGCAGCCTAGGCCTCGGGACTAGCGGGTACGAGCAGTACTTC
CDR3aa: CASSLGLGTSGYEQYF

j_gene: TRBJ1-2
abundance: once
d_gene: -
v_gene: TRBV6-5
len: 11
CDR3nt: TGTGCCGCTGCGCATCTCTATGGCTACACCTTC
CDR3aa: CAAAHLYGYTF

j_gene: TRBJ2-7
abundance: -
d_gene: -
v_gene: TRBV19
len: 15
CDR3nt: TGTGCCAGTTCGTCAGGGGGAGGCCCCTCCTACGAGCAGTACTTC
CDR3aa: CASSSGGGPSYEQYF

j_gene: TRBJ2-2
abundance: -
d_gene: TRBD2
v_gene: TRBV9
len: 17
CDR3nt: TGTGCCAGCAGCCCCCAACCGGGACTAGCGGGGGGTGGGGAGCTGTTTTTT
CDR3aa: CASSPQPGLAGGGELFF